This T cell receptor (beta chain) was documented in a study of beta chain features in type 1 diabetes (dated by TCRdb to the late 2010s). Regarding the study in general: Mean age, gender distribution, total cell number and subset yield did not differ between patients and healthy donors. The study compared TCRB repertoires of sorted circulating CD4+ T cell subsets between recently diagnosed type 1 diabetes patients and matched healthy donors. A total of around 110,000,000 sorted cells were examined across all samples, and RNA yield correlated strongly with the number of cells per subset. Whereas all 30 or so donors provided naive and central memory subsets, regulatory and stem cell-like memory subsets were isolated from just 8 patients and roughly eight healthy donors. What the authors observed across the whole study: Patients with type 1 diabetes made fewer insertions and deleted more nucleotides at VDJ recombination sites, implying thymic rearrangement abnormalities. PCR might favor shorter templates, but patient and control samples were amplified and corrected together, so any skew would affect both groups equally. Because the HLA sub-analyses included only small numbers of individuals, any influence of HLA type on TCRB rearrangement was left unresolved. The naive, central memory and regulatory TCRB repertoires appeared to resemble one another more closely among patients than among healthy donors. Type 1 diabetes patients showed a moderate but significant shortening of TCRB CDR3 length in all four CD4+ subsets. Because cDNA was sequenced instead of genomic DNA, highly expressing activated cells could be over-represented, though the groups showed no difference in activation or CD3 levels.

A single peripheral blood draw of 95 to 150 mL on average was collected from each donor into heparinised tubes. A BD FACSAria II was used to sort naive, central memory, regulatory and stem cell-like memory CD4+ T cells with a panel that included CD45RO, CCR7, CD25, CD127, CD95 and CD27. Purity was above 95% for every sorted population. PBMCs were isolated right away by Lymphoprep density gradient centrifugation and were stained directly, without culture. So that batch effects would be minimized, each experiment stained and sorted samples in pairs, pairing one healthy donor with one patient. This clone has just a few counts. Its antigen has not been determined. Per-nucleotide qualities are absent, and no much larger clonotype sits a single base away. The High Capacity cDNA Reverse Transcription Kit was used to reverse transcribe all of the isolated RNA, meaning that expressed TCRB transcripts were what got sequenced. Deep immunoSEQ sequencing was performed on naive, central memory and regulatory T cell samples, with an average of about 3.6 million total reads per sample. Sorted cells were lysed in RLT buffer, and RNA was extracted using DNase-treated RNeasy Micro or Mini kits according to cell number. To prevent cross-contamination, every cell subset was processed on its own, while patient and healthy donor samples were processed together. TCRB sequences were amplified from cDNA with the immunoSEQ multiplex PCR, producing 87-bp fragments spanning the CDR3 region. Sequencing of the amplicons was performed on the Illumina HiSeq platform. Per the original workflow: Synthetic template baselines were used to correct PCR bias computationally, reads within Hamming distance 2 were collapsed together, and singletons that could not be merged were discarded. Reads were aligned against IMGT to assign V, D and J genes, CDR3 length and insertions or deletions at six rearrangement sites. Within each subset, clonotype counts were normalized to sorted cell number, after which true diversity and Gini coefficients were computed with the tcR R package. Repertoire sharing was quantified using the overlap coefficient calculated on TCRB nucleotide sequences. TCRdb took this table from immuneACCESS and kept in-frame rearrangements with V and J called. Such tables lack part of the clones; where checked against another copy, unresolved V genes explain under half of the gap, and the rest is unexplained. V, J and clone size were drawn from that table, and D and trimming were deduced from the DNA. This sample is represented by 150,000 to 200,000 clones; around 8% of them were singletons. The top ten constitute around 0.9% of the sample.

V is pared back by 2 bases and J by 5 bases, with 19 bases lying between the germline termini. For CDR1 and CDR2, the germline V gene lists MNHEY and SVGAGI. The CDR3 spans 16 residues, from the cysteine through the phenylalanine. CDR3 DNA only is kept here, 48 bases in frame from base 1. Sequences were obtained from central memory CD4+ T cells from blood. The TCR sequence derives from a woman aged 40 to 50 with type 1 diabetes. The V and J genes are TRBV6-5 and TRBJ2-7; TRBD1 is a weak D gene call, 8 bases matching. The nucleotide sequence is TGTGCCAGCAGTTACGCTACAGGGGGGGAAGGAAACGAGCAGTACTTC. Translation gives CASSYATGGEGNEQYF.